The 13 T cell receptor beta chains reported below all come from one sample, sequenced in a study of PD-1 and CTLA-4 blockade in melanoma. The protocol was immunoSEQ multiplex PCR, while the TCRdb copy is restricted to in-frame clones and leaves out a portion. The sample contains some 21,000 clones, approximately 88% of which appear only once. The sequences come from CD8+ T cells from peripheral blood, collected before anti-PD-1 treatment. Receptor source: a human donor with melanoma.

This chain connects TRBV7-9 to TRBJ1-4; D may be TRBD1 (6 bases). Germline-derived CDR1 and CDR2 are SEHNR and FQNEAQ (reference sequence). This CDR3 is built from 14 residues. V shed 9 bases and J shed 5 bases, with 16 bases lying between them. The CDR3 spells CARPRTEGNEKLFF. DNA for the CDR3: TGTGCCAGACCCCGGACAGAGGGGAATGAAAAACTGTTTTTT.

The chain carries TRBV28 and TRBJ2-5; D remains ambiguous. This CDR3 is built from 13 residues. V lost 3 bases to trimming and J lost 6 bases, with 11 bases between them. Germline assignment: CDR1 MDHEN and CDR2 SYDVKM. CDR3 loop: CASSFSVVQTQYF. The CDR3 region has the DNA TGTGCCAGCAGTTTTTCAGTGGTGCAGACCCAGTACTTC.

V is TRBV28 and J is TRBJ2-7, with D maybe TRBD1 (6 bases). The germline gives CDR1 MDHEN, CDR2 SYDVKM. The CDR3 is 13 residues long. V was pared by 6 bases and J by 3 bases, with 12 bases between. In DNA, the CDR3 is TGTGCCAGCAGAACATCGACAGGCTACGAGCAGTACTTC. Translated: CASRTSTGYEQYF.

The CDR3 is CASSLGQSNYGYTF. The DNA of the CDR3 is TGTGCCAGCAGCTTAGGACAGTCTAACTATGGCTACACCTTC. V gene TRBV7-9 combines with J gene TRBJ1-2, with D perhaps matching TRBD1 (5 bases). Between the trimmed V and J ends, which lost 1 base and 0 bases, there was a span of 6 bases. Per the germline V gene, CDR1 is SEHNR and CDR2 is FQNEAQ (reference sequence). The CDR3 is 14 residues long. The whole variable domain, filled in from reference TRBV7-9 and TRBJ1-2, reads DTGVSQNPRHKITKRGQNVTFRCDPISEHNRLYWYRQTLGQGPEFLTYFQNEAQLEKSRLLSDRFSAERPKGSFSTLEIQRTEQGDSAMYLCASSLGQSNYGYTFGSGTRLTVV.

The genes are TRBV30 and TRBJ1-2; a weak D match, TRBD1 (6 bases). Germline loops: CDR1 GTSNPN, CDR2 SVGIG (reference sequence). The CDR3 is 11 residues long. V was shortened by 4 bases and J by 12 bases, with 15 bases between the two germline ends. The CDR3 sequence is CAWNGGGGHTF. In DNA, the CDR3 is TGTGCCTGGAATGGGGGCGGGGGGCACACCTTC. The full variable domain, with the rest looked up from reference TRBV30 and TRBJ1-2, is SQTIHQWPATLVQPVGSPLSLECTVEGTSNPNLYWYRQAAGRGLQLLFYSVGIGQISSEVPQNLSASRPQDRQFILSSKKLLLSDSGFYLCAWNGGGGHTFGSGTRLTVV.

This chain connects TRBV19 to TRBJ1-2, with no clear D. Trimming removed 5 bases from V and 4 bases from J, with 14 bases in between. The CDR3 contains 14 residues. The germline CDR1 and CDR2 sequences are LNHDA and SQIVND (reference sequence). This CDR3 reads CASSPSGVAYGYTF. In nucleotides, the CDR3 is TGTGCCAGTAGTCCCTCCGGGGTGGCCTATGGCTACACCTTC.

The chain is built from TRBV4-3 and TRBJ2-1, with D tentatively TRBD1 (5 bases). The germline CDR1 and CDR2 sequences are LGHNA and YSLEER. The ends were cut back, 2 bases at V and 8 bases at J, with 10 bases in the middle. This CDR3 has 13 residues. CDR3 coding DNA: TGCGCCAGCAGCCAATCAAGGGGCGATGAGCAGTTCTTC. Translating gives CASSQSRGDEQFF.

The chain is built from TRBV5-4 and TRBJ2-7; 13 bases are shared with TRBD2. Germline CDR1 is SGHNT and CDR2 is YYREEE (reference sequence). V lost 4 bases and J lost 6; bases outside the gene matches: 13. CDR3 length: 17 amino acids. The CDR3 is CASSPLGTSGVGSEQYF. CDR3 in DNA: TGTGCCAGCAGCCCGCTCGGGACTAGCGGGGTGGGAAGCGAGCAGTACTTC.

This chain uses TRBV7-8 with TRBJ2-5; D call uncertain. Trimming removed 2 bases at V and 4 bases at J, with 17 bases between. Per the germline V gene, CDR1 is SGHVS and CDR2 is FQNEAQ. This CDR3 is 16 amino acids long. The chain's CDR3 is CASSLRRTLLRETQYF. The CDR3 bases are TGTGCCAGCAGCTTAAGACGGACGCTGCTGAGAGAGACCCAGTACTTC.

The chain has TRBV6-5 and TRBJ1-4; 7 nucleotides agree with TRBD1. This CDR3 spans 15 amino acids. J gave up 8 bases and V 2 bases, and 8 bases lay outside the gene matches. Germline loops: CDR1 MNHEY, CDR2 SVGAGI. CDR3 protein: CASSYGEQGSEKLFF. The CDR3 DNA reads as TGTGCCAGCAGTTACGGTGAACAGGGGTCAGAAAAACTGTTTTTT.

This chain joins TRBV4-2 and TRBJ1-2, with D hard to call. Trimming took 0 bases from V and 4 from J, leaving 12 bases between them. The CDR3 length is 15 residues. CDR1 is LGHNA and CDR2 is YNFKEQ in the germline V gene. This CDR3 reads CASSQDRGSGYGYTF. The CDR3 DNA is TGTGCCAGCAGCCAAGATCGAGGTTCCGGCTATGGCTACACCTTC.

The chain links TRBV27 to TRBJ2-7; TRBD2 agrees at 7 bases. The CDR3 spans 13 residues. Germline V gives CDR1 MNHEY, CDR2 SMNVEV (reference sequence). V was clipped by 5 bases and J by 3 bases; unmatched bases: 4. This chain's CDR3 is CASSTSAFYEQYF. CDR3 DNA: TGTGCCAGCAGTACTAGCGCCTTCTACGAGCAGTACTTC.

The rearrangement joins TRBV7-9 to TRBJ2-1, with D possibly being TRBD1 (6 bases). This CDR3 has 15 amino acids. V gave up 9 bases and J gave up 0 bases, with 15 bases separating them. Germline values: CDR1 SEHNR, CDR2 FQNEAQ (reference sequence). This CDR3 reads CASLSTGSSYNEQFF. In DNA form, the CDR3 reads TGTGCCAGTCTGTCAACAGGGAGCTCCTACAATGAGCAGTTCTTC. The full variable domain, its missing parts supplied by reference TRBV7-9 and TRBJ2-1, is DTGVSQNPRHKITKRGQNVTFRCDPISEHNRLYWYRQTLGQGPEFLTYFQNEAQLEKSRLLSDRFSAERPKGSFSTLEIQRTEQGDSAMYLCASLSTGSSYNEQFFGPGTRLTVL.